This T cell receptor beta chain was identified during a study of shared clonotypes between healthy human individuals. Study details: A donor's plate count was three for CD4 naive and three for CD4 memory; CD8 naive had two and CD8 memory one.

Study observations and caveats: Despite large depth, sorted-subset datasets appeared incompletely sequenced.

CDR1 and CDR2 from the germline V gene are MNHEY and SMNVEV (reference sequence). The trim removed 6 bases at V and 8 bases at J, leaving 13 bases unmatched. The CDR3 sequence is 15 residues long. Libraries were prepared by immunoSEQ multiplex PCR; TCRdb keeps only in-frame clonotypes and omits some of them. The sample shows 850,000 to 1,100,000 clones, 70% to 80% of them seen only once. Free of recent acute infections or vaccinations, the donors were healthy HIV-negative adults. In the case of this clone: Its antigen is still unknown.

The clonotype comes from a young man in good health. Some clones in this sample may be carry-over from other donors' samples. The V gene is TRBV27, the J gene TRBJ2-1, with 7 bases lining up with TRBD2. Material: memory CD4+ T cells from PBMCs. The subset: CD45RA-negative fraction. The DNA for the CDR3 is TGTGCCAGCAGCCTACTAGCGATAGGCCTCGATGAGCAGTTCTTC. This gives the protein CASSLLAIGLDEQFF.